These 20 T cell receptor beta chains came from one sample sequenced in a study of cytomegalovirus exposure and HLA in healthy donors. This PCR relied on a set of 60 Vbeta primers and 13 Jbeta primers. Generated by immunoSEQ multiplex PCR, the TCRdb table keeps only in-frame clones and is missing some. In the table there are around 40,000 clones, roughly two thirds of which are singletons. The sample was PBMCs. All receptors come from a young man in good health and CMV-seronegative.

This chain connects TRBV5-1 to TRBJ2-7; 10 bases align to TRBD1. The trim removed 7 bases at V and 3 bases at J, leaving 1 base unmatched. CDR3 size: 12 residues. CDR1 is SGHRS, CDR2 YFSETQ, per germline. Here the CDR3 reads CASRDRGYEQYF. The CDR3 DNA is TGCGCCAGCCGGGACAGGGGCTACGAGCAGTACTTC.

The J gene is TRBJ2-7, the V gene TRBV20-1; D is ambiguous. Germline V gives CDR1 DFQATT, CDR2 SNEGSKA (reference sequence). V was pared by 3 bases and J by 4 bases, with 4 bases between. The CDR3 sequence is 10 residues long. CDR3 loop: CSASGYEQYF. The CDR3 region has the DNA TGCAGTGCTAGCGGGTACGAGCAGTACTTC.

Judged by abundance, this clone is large. V is TRBV6-6 and J is TRBJ1-2, with D possibly matching TRBD1 (5 bases). V dropped 6 bases and J dropped 4 bases, with 9 bases sitting between them. Germline V gene sequence: CDR1 MNHNY, CDR2 SVGAGI (reference sequence). The CDR3 runs to 12 residues. The CDR3, as DNA: TGTGCCAGCAGGGGGGGAGGCTATGGCTACACCTTC. Protein product: CASRGGGYGYTF.

The genes are TRBV27 and TRBJ1-5; no clear D gene. Between the trimmed V and J ends, which lost 5 bases and 6 bases, there was a span of 8 bases. The CDR3 runs 12 residues. The V gene's germline CDR1 is MNHEY and CDR2 SMNVEV (reference sequence). The CDR3 loop is CASSPIGQPQHF. In DNA form, the CDR3 reads TGTGCCAGCAGTCCAATCGGTCAGCCCCAGCATTTT.

The chain recombines TRBV5-6 with TRBJ1-2; D gene uncertain. Germline V CDR1 and CDR2: SGHDT, YYEEEE. Trimming took off 3 bases at V and 3 bases at J, with 6 bases between the two ends. The CDR3 runs 12 residues. The CDR3 region is CASSSGDYGYTF. CDR3 nucleotides: TGTGCCAGCAGCTCCGGGGACTATGGCTACACCTTC.

V gene TRBV7-8 combines with J gene TRBJ2-5; TRBD2 might be the D (6 bases). V lost 4 bases and J lost 7, with 16 bases in between. CDR3 length: 14 amino acids. From germline, CDR1 is SGHVS and CDR2 FQNEAQ. CDR3 nucleotide sequence: TGTGCCAGCAGCTCTGTTAGGGTGGGAGGGACCCAGTACTTC. Encoded protein: CASSSVRVGGTQYF.

By sample fraction, this clone is medium-sized. The CDR3 DNA reads as TGTGCCAGCAGCCCACTAATAGGACAGGGCCTCCACGAGCAGTACTTC. It codes for CASSPLIGQGLHEQYF. This rearrangement joins TRBV5-4 to TRBJ2-7, with TRBD1 matching 8 bases. Unmatched junction bases numbered 14, after V lost 4 bases and J lost 5 bases. The CDR3 totals 16 residues. Germline lookup yields CDR1 SGHNT and CDR2 YYREEE (reference sequence).

The chain employs TRBV15 and TRBJ1-1, with 7 bases identical to TRBD1. This CDR3 is built from 12 residues. CDR1 is LNHNV and CDR2 is YYDKDF in the germline V gene (reference sequence). The V and J ends lost 4 bases and 7 bases, in that order; junction bases with no gene match: 3. Here the CDR3 reads CATSMAGGEAFF. The CDR3 coding sequence is TGTGCCACCAGCATGGCAGGGGGTGAAGCTTTCTTT.

This clone has just one count. The chain combines TRBV27 with TRBJ1-1; TRBD1 aligns across 7 bases. This CDR3 comprises 20 residues. Trimming cost V 0 bases and J 0 bases; bases outside gene matches: 16. Germline V lookup: CDR1 MNHEY, CDR2 SMNVEV (reference sequence). CDR3 DNA sequence: TGTGCCAGCAGTTTATCCTCGAGACAGGGTTCAACAGACATGAACACTGAAGCTTTCTTT. Protein: CASSLSSRQGSTDMNTEAFF.

This chain joins TRBV28 and TRBJ1-6; tentatively, D is TRBD1 (6 bases). There are 12 residues in the CDR3. From germline, CDR1 is MDHEN and CDR2 SYDVKM. The CDR3 sequence: CAATRQESPLHF. In nucleotides, the CDR3 is TGTGCAGCTACCCGACAGGAATCACCCCTCCACTTT.

The CDR3 sequence: CASSYGRGGETQYF. CDR3 bases: TGTGCCAGCAGTTACGGCAGGGGTGGGGAGACCCAGTACTTC. The V gene is TRBV6-5, the J gene TRBJ2-5; possible D gene TRBD1, 6 bases. CDR1 and CDR2 from the germline V gene are MNHEY and SVGAGI. The CDR3 extends over 14 amino acids. The V end lost 2 bases, the J end lost 5 bases, and 12 bases lay between the germline ends.

This clone appeared a single time. The genes are TRBV6-1 and TRBJ2-1, with D perhaps matching TRBD1 (6 bases). The CDR3 covers 15 residues. Trimming removed 4 bases from V and 8 bases from J, with 18 bases in between. Germline V gives CDR1 MNHNS, CDR2 SASEGT. Here the CDR3 reads CASSAQGRGPYEQFF. DNA of the CDR3: TGTGCCAGCAGTGCACAGGGACGGGGCCCATATGAGCAGTTCTTC.

The chain has TRBV21-1 and TRBJ2-5; TRBD2 was called by the table and not checked on the DNA. TRBV21-1 is noted as a pseudogene. The CDR3 spans 17 residues. The CDR3 region has the DNA TGTGCCAGCAGCAAAGCGCTAATAGCGGGGGGGCTGGAGACCCAGTACTTC. Protein: CASSKALIAGGLETQYF.

The gene calls are TRBV5-6 and TRBJ2-7, with unresolved D. V lost 4 bases to trimming and J lost 7 bases, with 12 bases between them. Per the germline V gene, CDR1 is SGHDT and CDR2 is YYEEEE. The CDR3 has 12 amino acids. The CDR3 bases are TGTGCCAGCAGCCGATCTGACTGGGAGCAGTACTTC. It is translated as CASSRSDWEQYF.

This chain uses TRBV5-6 with TRBJ1-1; D is possibly TRBD1 (5 bases). The CDR3 runs to 13 residues. Germline V gives CDR1 SGHDT, CDR2 YYEEEE. Trimming removed 3 bases at V and 7 bases at J, with 13 bases between. The CDR3 loop reads CASSYLGLSEAFF. The CDR3 DNA reads TGTGCCAGCAGCTATTTGGGGCTTAGTGAAGCTTTCTTT.

This clone was counted between two and nine times. V gene TRBV4-3 combines with J gene TRBJ2-2; 9 bases are shared with TRBD1. There are 15 residues in the CDR3. The V and J ends lost 4 bases and 4 bases, in that order; junction bases with no gene match: 4. Per germline, CDR1 LGHNA and CDR2 YSLEER. The CDR3 coding sequence is TGCGCCAGCAGCCCAGGGACAGGGCGCACCGGGGAGCTGTTTTTT. The encoded protein is CASSPGTGRTGELFF.

The chain employs TRBV4-3 and TRBJ2-2, with 9 nucleotides matching TRBD1. From germline, CDR1 is LGHNA and CDR2 YSLEER. The CDR3 length is 17 residues. Losses at the gene ends were 4 bases for V and 1 base for J; bases not matched to a gene: 7. CDR3: CASSRTGDILNTGELFF. The CDR3 DNA sequence: TGCGCCAGCAGCCGGACAGGGGACATCCTGAACACCGGGGAGCTGTTTTTT.

This clone appeared a few times. The rearrangement uses TRBV5-1 and TRBJ2-7; tentatively, D is TRBD1 (5 bases). The CDR3 totals 13 residues. V was cut by 7 bases and J by 5 bases, with 16 bases left in between. The germline V gene has CDR1 SGHRS and CDR2 YFSETQ. The chain's CDR3 is CASQRSGIDEQYF. CDR3 nucleotides: TGCGCCAGCCAACGCTCAGGGATTGACGAGCAGTACTTC.

This chain joins TRBV6-5 and TRBJ2-3; a weak D match, TRBD1 (6 bases). CDR1 and CDR2 (germline): MNHEY, SVGAGI. This CDR3 region has 15 residues. V was cut by 4 bases and J by 2 bases, with 13 bases left in between. The CDR3 loop reads CASSLDSGNTDTQYF. The CDR3 DNA reads TGTGCCAGCAGTTTGGACAGTGGGAACACAGATACGCAGTATTTT.

This clone showed up just a few times. V gene TRBV6-6 combines with J gene TRBJ2-1, with TRBD2 matching over 12 bases. The germline CDR1 and CDR2 sequences are MNHNY and SVGAGI (reference sequence). Germline trimming cut 2 bases from V and 8 bases from J; bases unmatched to any gene: 7. The CDR3 covers 16 residues. CDR3 in DNA: TGTGCCAGCAGTTACAGCAGTCTAGCGGGAGGGGATGAGCAGTTCTTC. Protein product: CASSYSSLAGGDEQFF.